This entry concerns a single TCR beta chain. Antigen specificity is unknown. TCRdb re-analyzed the 5' RACE reads; it lists each CDR3 protein once, without DNA. The table lists some 390,000 distinct CDR3 sequences. The data were taken from a study of T cells expressing NK-cell markers. Study in general: In the group of eight sequenced donors, seven were HCMV-seropositive and one was seronegative.

Notes on the study in general: The CD3+CD56-NKG2C+ fraction of a handful of donors was also led by these clonotypes. Clarity on HCMV specificity was lacking for the expanded NKG2C+ T cell clones.

This CDR3 is 15 amino acids long. CDR1 is WSHSY, CDR2 SAAADI, per germline. The chain is built from TRBV10-2 and TRBJ2-7; TCRdb gives TRBD1 as the D gene, but with no DNA this cannot be confirmed. The specimen was blood T cells: a sorted CD56 or NKG2C T cell subset, CD4+ or CD8+ T cells, or bulk PBMC T cells (not recorded which). The sequence was collected from a woman aged 45-65 years in good health. This CDR3 is CASSERDRGSYEQYF.